This T cell receptor (beta chain) appears in the sequencing data of a study of blood T cells in healthy people across ages. The CDR3 spans 12 residues. V dropped 8 bases and J dropped 7 bases, with 14 bases sitting between them. Per germline, CDR1 MNHEY and CDR2 SVGAGI. This clonotype was observed many times. Antigen: not known. Whole-study findings and limits: It was not possible, with unsorted PBMCs, to conclusively compare naive and antigen-experienced cells.

The authors ran a second PCR of about 6 to 11 cycles using a sample-barcoded 5' primer and a J-beta primer mix. TCRdb re-analysed the 5' RACE reads in MiXCR, keeping a single row per CDR3 protein. In the table there are 580,000 or so distinct CDR3 sequences, roughly 48% of which are singletons. The source material was blood. The V gene is TRBV6-5, the J gene TRBJ1-2; D is possibly TRBD1 (5 bases). This receptor was obtained from an elderly man in good health. CDR3 sequence reads: CASGGLFSGYTF. The CDR3 DNA reads TGTGCCAGCGGGGGTCTTTTTAGTGGCTACACCTTC.